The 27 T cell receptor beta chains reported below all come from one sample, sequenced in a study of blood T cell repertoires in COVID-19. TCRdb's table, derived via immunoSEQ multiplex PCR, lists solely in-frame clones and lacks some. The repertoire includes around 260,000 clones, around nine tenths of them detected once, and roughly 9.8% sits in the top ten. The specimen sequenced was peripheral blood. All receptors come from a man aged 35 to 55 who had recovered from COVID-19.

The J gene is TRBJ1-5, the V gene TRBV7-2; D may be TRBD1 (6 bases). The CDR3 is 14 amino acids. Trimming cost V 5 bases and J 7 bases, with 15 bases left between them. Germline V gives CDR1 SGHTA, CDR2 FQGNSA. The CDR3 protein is CASSARGGSQPQHF. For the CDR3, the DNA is TGTGCCAGCAGCGCCCGGGGGGGCAGCCAGCCCCAGCATTTT.

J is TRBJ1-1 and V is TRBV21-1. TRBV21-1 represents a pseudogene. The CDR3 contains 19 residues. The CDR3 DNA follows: TGTGCCAGCAGCAATCGCGGGGAGCCTTCGGGACGAGGCTACACTGAAGCTTTCTTT. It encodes CASSNRGEPSGRGYTEAFF.

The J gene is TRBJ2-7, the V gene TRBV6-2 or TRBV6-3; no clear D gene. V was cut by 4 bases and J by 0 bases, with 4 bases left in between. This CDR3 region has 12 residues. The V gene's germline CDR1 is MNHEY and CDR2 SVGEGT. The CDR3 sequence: CASSSLSYEQYF. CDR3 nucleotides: TGTGCCAGCAGTTCCCTCTCCTACGAGCAGTACTTC.

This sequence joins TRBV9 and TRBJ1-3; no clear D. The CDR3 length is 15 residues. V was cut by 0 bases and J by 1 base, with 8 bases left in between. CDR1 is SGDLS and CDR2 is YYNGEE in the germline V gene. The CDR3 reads CASSVDGGSGNTIYF. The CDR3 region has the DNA TGTGCCAGCAGCGTAGACGGAGGATCTGGAAACACCATATATTTT.

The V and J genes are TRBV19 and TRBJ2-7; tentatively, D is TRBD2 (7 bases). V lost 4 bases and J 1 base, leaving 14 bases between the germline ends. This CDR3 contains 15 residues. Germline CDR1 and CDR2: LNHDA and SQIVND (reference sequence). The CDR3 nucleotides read TGTGCCAGTAGTAACCCGGGGGGCGGGTCCTACGAGCAGTACTTC. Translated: CASSNPGGGSYEQYF.

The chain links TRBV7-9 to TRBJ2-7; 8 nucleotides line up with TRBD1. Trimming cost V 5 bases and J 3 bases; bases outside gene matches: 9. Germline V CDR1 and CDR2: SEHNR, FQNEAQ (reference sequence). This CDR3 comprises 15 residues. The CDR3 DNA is TGTGCCAGCAGCCCCCCGGACAGGGTAATCTACGAGCAGTACTTC. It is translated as CASSPPDRVIYEQYF.

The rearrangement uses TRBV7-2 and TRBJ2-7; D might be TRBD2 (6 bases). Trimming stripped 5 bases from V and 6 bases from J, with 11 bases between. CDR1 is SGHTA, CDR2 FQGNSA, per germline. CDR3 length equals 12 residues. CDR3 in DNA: TGTGCCAGCAGCACGTGGGGAGGCGAGCAGTACTTC. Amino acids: CASSTWGGEQYF.

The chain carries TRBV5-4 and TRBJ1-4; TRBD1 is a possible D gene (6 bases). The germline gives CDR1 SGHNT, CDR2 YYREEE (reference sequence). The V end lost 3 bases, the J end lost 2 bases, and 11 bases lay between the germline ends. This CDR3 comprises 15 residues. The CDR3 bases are TGTGCCAGCAGCTCGGGGACAATGACTAATGAAAAACTGTTTTTT. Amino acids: CASSSGTMTNEKLFF.

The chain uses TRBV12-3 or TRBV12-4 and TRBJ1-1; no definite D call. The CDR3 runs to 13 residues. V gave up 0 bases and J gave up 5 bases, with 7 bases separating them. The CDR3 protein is CASSLATGTEAFF. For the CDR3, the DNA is TGTGCCAGCAGTTTAGCGACGGGAACTGAAGCTTTCTTT.

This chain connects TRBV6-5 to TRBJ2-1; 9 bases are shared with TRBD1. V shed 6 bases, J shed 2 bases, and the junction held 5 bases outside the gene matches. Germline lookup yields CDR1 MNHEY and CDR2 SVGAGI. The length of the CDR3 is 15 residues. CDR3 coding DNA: TGTGCCAGCAGCCGGGGACAGGGCACCTACAATGAGCAGTTCTTC. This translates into CASSRGQGTYNEQFF.

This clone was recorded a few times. This CDR3 is CASSFMDRNYGYTF. The CDR3 DNA reads as TGTGCCAGCAGTTTTATGGACAGGAACTATGGCTACACCTTC. The chain joins TRBV28 to TRBJ1-2; 7 nucleotides align to TRBD1. CDR1 is MDHEN and CDR2 is SYDVKM in the germline V gene. The CDR3 runs to 14 residues. V was pared by 3 bases and J by 2 bases, with 3 bases of the junction left unmatched.

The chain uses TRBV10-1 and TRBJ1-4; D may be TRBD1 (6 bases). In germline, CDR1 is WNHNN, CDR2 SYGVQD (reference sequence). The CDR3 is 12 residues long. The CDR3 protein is CARPGVNEKLFF. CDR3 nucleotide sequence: TGCGCTAGACCAGGGGTGAATGAAAAACTGTTTTTT.

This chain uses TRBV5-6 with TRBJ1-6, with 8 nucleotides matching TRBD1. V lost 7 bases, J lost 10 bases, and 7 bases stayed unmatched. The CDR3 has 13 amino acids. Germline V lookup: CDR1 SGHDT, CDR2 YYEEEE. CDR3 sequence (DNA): TGTGCCAGCTCTGACAGGGGAAGGTCACCCCTCCACTTT. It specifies CASSDRGRSPLHF.

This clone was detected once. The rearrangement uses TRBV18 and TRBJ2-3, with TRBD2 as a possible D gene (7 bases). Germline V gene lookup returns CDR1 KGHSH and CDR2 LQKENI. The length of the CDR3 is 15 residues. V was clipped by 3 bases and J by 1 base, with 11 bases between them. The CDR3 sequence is CASSPTGGGTDTQYF. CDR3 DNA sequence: TGTGCCAGCTCACCCACGGGGGGCGGCACAGATACGCAGTATTTT.

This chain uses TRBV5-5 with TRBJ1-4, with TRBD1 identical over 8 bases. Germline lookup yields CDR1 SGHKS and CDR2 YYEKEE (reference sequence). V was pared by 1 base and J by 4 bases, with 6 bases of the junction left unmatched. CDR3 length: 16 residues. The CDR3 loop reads CASSLRQGTLNEKLFF. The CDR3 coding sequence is TGTGCCAGCAGCTTGAGACAGGGGACCCTTAATGAAAAACTGTTTTTT.

The CDR3 region has the DNA TGCGCCAGCAGTGGATCCAACAAGCAGTTCTTC. This gives the protein CASSGSNKQFF. J is TRBJ2-1 and V is TRBV10-2, with D uncertain. CDR1 and CDR2 (germline): WSHSY, SAAADI. This CDR3 is built from 11 residues. V shed 4 bases and J shed 11 bases, with 9 bases lying between them.

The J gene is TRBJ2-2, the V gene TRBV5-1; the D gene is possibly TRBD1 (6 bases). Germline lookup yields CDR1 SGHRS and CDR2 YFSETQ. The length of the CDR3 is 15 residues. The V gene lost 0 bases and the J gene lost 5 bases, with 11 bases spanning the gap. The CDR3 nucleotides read TGCGCCAGCAGCTTGGACAGGGTGGGGACCGGGGAGCTGTTTTTT. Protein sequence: CASSLDRVGTGELFF.

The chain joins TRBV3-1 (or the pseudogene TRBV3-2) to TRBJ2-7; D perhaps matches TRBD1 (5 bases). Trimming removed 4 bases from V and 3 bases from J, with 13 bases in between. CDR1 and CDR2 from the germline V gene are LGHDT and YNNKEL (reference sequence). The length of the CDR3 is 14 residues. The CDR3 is CASSPGLTVYEQYF. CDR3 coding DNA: TGTGCCAGCAGCCCCGGCCTGACAGTCTACGAGCAGTACTTC.

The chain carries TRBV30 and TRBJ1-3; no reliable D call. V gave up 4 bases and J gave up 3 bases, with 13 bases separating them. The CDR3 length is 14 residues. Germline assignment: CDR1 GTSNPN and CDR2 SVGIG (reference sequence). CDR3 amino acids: CAWKSELFGNTIYF. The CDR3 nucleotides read TGTGCCTGGAAGAGCGAATTGTTTGGAAACACCATATATTTT.

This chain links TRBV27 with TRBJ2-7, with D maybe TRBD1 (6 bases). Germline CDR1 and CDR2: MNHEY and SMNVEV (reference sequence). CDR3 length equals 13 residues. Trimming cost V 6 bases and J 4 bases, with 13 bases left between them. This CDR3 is CASSALQGYEQYF. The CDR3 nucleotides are TGTGCCAGCAGCGCATTACAGGGTTACGAGCAGTACTTC.

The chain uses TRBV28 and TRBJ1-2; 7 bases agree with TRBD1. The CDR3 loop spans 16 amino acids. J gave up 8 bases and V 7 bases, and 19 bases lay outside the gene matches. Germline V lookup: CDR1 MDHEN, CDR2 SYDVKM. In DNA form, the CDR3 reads TGTGCCAGCACATTCTCCGGACAGGCCGGAGTGGGGGGCTACACCTTC. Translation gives CASTFSGQAGVGGYTF.

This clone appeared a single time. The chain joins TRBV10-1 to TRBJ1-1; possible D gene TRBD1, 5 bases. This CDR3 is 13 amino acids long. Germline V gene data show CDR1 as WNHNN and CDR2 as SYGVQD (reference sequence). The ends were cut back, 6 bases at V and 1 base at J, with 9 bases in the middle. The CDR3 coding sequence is TGCGCCAGCAGCCCCCAGGGGAACACTGAAGCTTTCTTT. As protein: CASSPQGNTEAFF.

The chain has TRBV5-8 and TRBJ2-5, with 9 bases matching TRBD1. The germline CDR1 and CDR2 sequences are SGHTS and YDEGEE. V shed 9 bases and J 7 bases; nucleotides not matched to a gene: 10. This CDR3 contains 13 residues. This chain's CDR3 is CATRTGAEVTQYF. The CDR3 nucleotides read TGTGCCACCCGGACAGGGGCTGAGGTGACCCAGTACTTC.

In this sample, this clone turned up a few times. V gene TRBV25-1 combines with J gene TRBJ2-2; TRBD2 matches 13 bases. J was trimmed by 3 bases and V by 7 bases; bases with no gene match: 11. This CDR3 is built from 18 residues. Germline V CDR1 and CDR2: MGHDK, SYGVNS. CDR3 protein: CASTQTGTSGVHTGELFF. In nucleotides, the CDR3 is TGTGCCAGCACCCAAACGGGGACTAGCGGGGTTCACACCGGGGAGCTGTTTTTT.

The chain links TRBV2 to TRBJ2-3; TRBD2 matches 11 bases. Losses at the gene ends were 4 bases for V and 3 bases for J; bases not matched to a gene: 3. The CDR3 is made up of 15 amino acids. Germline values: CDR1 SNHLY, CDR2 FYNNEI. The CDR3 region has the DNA TGTGCCAGCAGTGCGGGACTAGCGGTTACAGATACGCAGTATTTT. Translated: CASSAGLAVTDTQYF. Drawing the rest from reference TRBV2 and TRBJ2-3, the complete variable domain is EPEVTQTPSHQVTQMGQEVILRCVPISNHLYFYWYRQILGQKVEFLVSFYNNEISEKSEIFDDQFSVERPDGSNFTLKIRSTKLEDSAMYFCASSAGLAVTDTQYFGPGTRLTVL.

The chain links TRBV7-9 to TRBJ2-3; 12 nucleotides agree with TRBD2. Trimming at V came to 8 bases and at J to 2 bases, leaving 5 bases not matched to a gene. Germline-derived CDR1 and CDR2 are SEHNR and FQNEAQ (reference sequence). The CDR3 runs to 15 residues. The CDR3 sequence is CASRWTSGNTDTQYF. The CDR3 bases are TGTGCCAGCCGCTGGACTAGCGGGAACACAGATACGCAGTATTTT.

The CDR3 loop reads CASSQDVSSPLHF. In DNA, the CDR3 is TGTGCCAGCAGTCAGGATGTGAGTTCACCCCTCCACTTT. The rearrangement joins TRBV3-1 (or the pseudogene TRBV3-2) to TRBJ1-6, with unresolved D. This CDR3 has 13 residues. Trimming shortened V by 6 bases and J by 9 bases, and 12 bases separated the two germline ends. Germline V gene data show CDR1 as LGHDT and CDR2 as YNNKEL (reference sequence).